The clone carrying this TCR beta chain appeared many times. Its antigen is unidentified. The sample is drawn from a study of CD8 T cells in ankylosing spondylitis. The CDR3 runs 12 residues. Germline CDR1 reads SQVTM; CDR2 reads ANQGSEA. Trimming at V came to 7 bases and at J to 2 bases, leaving 4 bases not matched to a gene. Broader study findings: CD8+ cells made up the disease-linked clones, which were relatively rare in peripheral blood. Made up of under 10 highly homologous variants, a TCR beta motif appeared characteristic of ankylosing spondylitis blood. Within matched ankylosing spondylitis synovial fluid, disease-linked clones were reportedly significantly enriched.

Each TCR beta library was made by quantitative 5'-RACE that incorporated molecular barcodes. TCRdb passed the 5' RACE reads through MiXCR, listing each CDR3 protein once. The sample includes 200,000 to 300,000 distinct CDR3 sequences, roughly 8.2% seen only once; the top ten take 4% to 5%. The sample consisted of blood, either unsorted or a sorted T cell fraction (not recorded which). The sequence was obtained from a female donor with ankylosing spondylitis or in good health (not recorded which). This rearrangement joins TRBV29-1 to TRBJ2-5; 7 bases align to TRBD1. In DNA form, the CDR3 reads TGCAGCGCCTCACAGGGGCAAGAGACCCAGTACTTC. It yields the protein CSASQGQETQYF.